One and the same sample provided the 21 T cell receptor beta chains below, sequenced in a study of neurological immune-mediated disorders. Each CDR3 protein is one row after TCRdb ran MiXCR on the 5' RACE reads. The sample consists of 30,000 or so distinct CDR3 sequences, 12% of them appearing once. Sequencing input: PBMCs. The receptors derive from a man aged 55 to 70 in good health.

Many counts were recorded for this clonotype. The chain recombines TRBV4-1 with TRBJ1-5, with 11 bases lining up with TRBD1. Germline lookup yields CDR1 MGHRA and CDR2 YSYEKL. V was clipped by 4 bases and J by 6 bases; unmatched bases: 5. This CDR3 is built from 15 residues. CDR3 amino acids: CASSPGTGGFQPQHF. The CDR3 bases are TGCGCCAGCAGCCCCGGGACAGGGGGTTTTCAGCCCCAGCATTTT.

This clonotype was detected many times. This chain connects TRBV27 to TRBJ1-1, with D unresolved. This CDR3 has 14 residues. V shed 3 bases and J shed 1 base, with 9 bases lying between them. In germline, CDR1 is MNHEY, CDR2 SMNVEV (reference sequence). This chain's CDR3 is CASSFLPENTEAFF. The DNA of the CDR3 is TGTGCCAGCAGTTTCTTGCCGGAGAACACTGAAGCTTTCTTT.

Many counts were recorded for this clonotype. The chain joins TRBV20-1 to TRBJ1-5; D possibly corresponds to TRBD1 (5 bases). CDR1 DFQATT and CDR2 SNEGSKA come from the germline V gene (reference sequence). This CDR3 is 17 amino acids long. V was trimmed by 5 bases and J by 7 bases, leaving 27 bases between them. The CDR3 DNA follows: TGCAGTGCTCCTTGGGGTGGGTTCAACCGCGACAGACAGCCCCAGCATTTT. Translation gives CSAPWGGFNRDRQPQHF.

To note about this clonotype: The junction shows a germline mismatch at one end, possibly a read error. The chain has TRBV4-3 and TRBJ2-7; TRBD2 matches at 9 bases. CDR3 size: 15 residues. Germline CDR1 is LGHNA and CDR2 is YSLEER. The CDR3 DNA sequence: TGCGCCAGCAGCCCCTTAGCGGGGGTCTCCTACGACCAGTACTTC. Its protein product is CASSPLAGVSYDQYF.

In its sample, this clonotype was seen once. V is TRBV20-1 and J is TRBJ2-1; TRBD1 or TRBD2 may be the D gene (5 bases each). Germline CDR1 DFQATT, CDR2 SNEGSKA (reference sequence). The CDR3 covers 12 residues. The CDR3 spells CSDRGVGNEQFF. CDR3 DNA: TGCAGCGATAGAGGGGTCGGTAATGAGCAGTTCTTC.

This clonotype was seen many times. The gene calls are TRBV4-1 and TRBJ2-7; tentative D call: TRBD2 (6 bases). V lost 1 base and J lost 3, with 19 bases in between. Germline CDR1 reads MGHRA; CDR2 reads YSYEKL. This CDR3 is built from 17 residues. CDR3 bases: TGCGCCAGCAGCCAAGTATTGGGCGGGGACGTCGACTACGAGCAGTACTTC. Its protein product is CASSQVLGGDVDYEQYF.

This clonotype was observed at least ten times. The rearrangement links TRBV20-1 to TRBJ2-3, with 11 bases lining up with TRBD2. J was trimmed by 2 bases and V by 3 bases; bases with no gene match: 4. There are 15 residues in the CDR3. The germline gives CDR1 DFQATT, CDR2 SNEGSKA (reference sequence). CDR3 sequence: CSARGTSGYTDTQYF. As DNA, the CDR3 is TGCAGTGCTAGGGGGACTAGCGGATACACAGATACGCAGTATTTT.

This clonotype has ten or more counts. The chain links TRBV4-3 to TRBJ1-1, with D maybe TRBD1 (5 bases). This CDR3 has 15 residues. Germline CDR1 LGHNA, CDR2 YSLEER. The V end lost 0 bases, the J end lost 1 base, and 9 bases lay between the germline ends. CDR3 sequence (DNA): TGCGCCAGCAGCCAAGATTTCGGGACGAACACTGAAGCTTTCTTT. It yields the protein CASSQDFGTNTEAFF.

This clonotype is categorized as medium-sized. This chain links TRBV5-6 with TRBJ2-5; 8 bases agree with TRBD2. The CDR3 length is 14 residues. CDR1 is SGHDT and CDR2 is YYEEEE in the germline V gene. V dropped 4 bases and J dropped 4; count of bases not matched to a gene: 6. CDR3 DNA: TGTGCCAGCAGCGGTGAGCGGGGGCGAGAGACCCAGTACTTC. As protein: CASSGERGRETQYF.

The chain has TRBV5-1 and TRBJ2-1, with D possibly matching TRBD1 (5 bases). The CDR3 consists of 16 residues. Germline V lookup: CDR1 SGHRS, CDR2 YFSETQ. V was trimmed by 4 bases and J by 2 bases, leaving 16 bases between them. The chain's CDR3 is CASSDSGQGAYNEQFF. In DNA form, the CDR3 reads TGCGCCAGCAGCGATTCCGGGCAGGGCGCCTACAATGAGCAGTTCTTC. Full variable domain (remainder filled in from reference TRBV5-1 and TRBJ2-1): KAGVTQTPRYLIKTRGQQVTLSCSPISGHRSVSWYQQTPGQGLQFLFEYFSETQRNKGNFPGRFSGRQFSNSRSEMNVSTLELGDSALYLCASSDSGQGAYNEQFFGPGTRLTVL.

In its sample, this clonotype was seen many times. In DNA form, the CDR3 reads TGCGCCAGCAGCTTGGCTAGGCAAGATGAGCAGTTCTTC. As protein: CASSLARQDEQFF. The chain carries TRBV5-1 and TRBJ2-1; D uncertain. The CDR3 loop spans 13 amino acids. Trimming removed 0 bases from V and 8 bases from J, with 9 bases in between. The germline CDR1 and CDR2 sequences are SGHRS and YFSETQ. The complete variable domain, with remaining parts taken from reference TRBV5-1 and TRBJ2-1, reads KAGVTQTPRYLIKTRGQQVTLSCSPISGHRSVSWYQQTPGQGLQFLFEYFSETQRNKGNFPGRFSGRQFSNSRSEMNVSTLELGDSALYLCASSLARQDEQFFGPGTRLTVL.

This clonotype has only a few counts. The J gene is TRBJ2-5, the V gene TRBV5-6, with 9 bases identical to TRBD2. Germline V gene sequence: CDR1 SGHDT, CDR2 YYEEEE. CDR3 length: 15 residues. V trimming: 1 base; J trimming: 2 bases; junction bases outside the gene matches: 3. In DNA form, the CDR3 reads TGTGCCAGCAGCTTGATGGGACTAGCACAAGAGACCCAGTACTTC. Translation: CASSLMGLAQETQYF.

There are many counts of this clonotype. The chain uses TRBV5-1 and TRBJ1-2, with a weak D call TRBD1 (5 bases). Germline lookup yields CDR1 SGHRS and CDR2 YFSETQ. Trimming took off 0 bases at V and 4 bases at J, with 16 bases between the two ends. The CDR3 spans 16 residues. This CDR3 reads CASSLDRVVGTYGYTF. CDR3 DNA: TGCGCCAGCAGCTTGGACAGAGTGGTGGGGACCTATGGCTACACCTTC.

This clonotype was found many times. The chain combines TRBV28 with TRBJ2-7; the D is unclear. The length of the CDR3 is 12 residues. Trimming removed 5 bases at V and 7 bases at J, with 12 bases between. In germline, CDR1 is MDHEN, CDR2 SYDVKM. Here the CDR3 reads CASSVAGWEQYF. CDR3 bases: TGTGCCAGCAGTGTAGCAGGTTGGGAGCAGTACTTC. Supplemented by reference TRBV28 and TRBJ2-7, the full variable domain reads DVKVTQSSRYLVKRTGEKVFLECVQDMDHENMFWYRQDPGLGLRLIYFSYDVKMKEKGDIPEGYSVSREKKERFSLILESASTNQTSMYLCASSVAGWEQYFGPGTRLTVT.

This clonotype has ten or more counts. The chain joins TRBV7-6 to TRBJ2-3; 7 bases match TRBD2. J gave up 2 bases and V 5 bases, and 13 bases lay outside the gene matches. The CDR3 covers 17 residues. The V gene's germline CDR1 is SGHVS and CDR2 FNYEAQ. The CDR3 nucleotides read TGTGCCAGCAGCCCGCGGGAGTCGAGGGGCCCCACAGATACGCAGTATTTT. It encodes CASSPRESRGPTDTQYF.

This clonotype was counted many times. The chain links TRBV7-9 to TRBJ1-1; perhaps TRBD1 as D (5 bases). The germline gives CDR1 SEHNR, CDR2 FQNEAQ (reference sequence). V was pared by 2 bases and J by 7 bases, with 20 bases between. This CDR3 contains 16 residues. In nucleotides, the CDR3 is TGTGCCAGCAGCTTATTATCGGGGGGAAAGGACGTTGAAGCTTTCTTT. It specifies CASSLLSGGKDVEAFF.

This sequence joins TRBV7-2 and TRBJ2-5, with 9 bases lining up with TRBD2. The CDR3 loop spans 15 amino acids. V shed 5 bases, J shed 3 bases, and the junction held 7 bases outside the gene matches. Per the germline V gene, CDR1 is SGHTA and CDR2 is FQGNSA. For the CDR3, the DNA is TGTGCCAGCAGCCCTCCCCTAGCGGGGAAAGAGACCCAGTACTTC. Translated, it gives CASSPPLAGKETQYF.

Many counts were recorded for this clonotype. The chain employs TRBV6-6 and TRBJ2-4; 10 bases map to TRBD2. V was pared by 6 bases and J by 1 base, with 9 bases of the junction left unmatched. The CDR3 is 17 amino acids. Germline values: CDR1 MNHNY, CDR2 SVGAGI (reference sequence). The CDR3 sequence: CASSRPGGLAAKNIQYF. CDR3 sequence (DNA): TGTGCCAGCAGCCGTCCCGGGGGACTAGCGGCCAAAAACATTCAGTACTTC.

In this sample, this clonotype turned up many times. The rearrangement joins TRBV7-3 to TRBJ2-1; possibly TRBD2 for D (6 bases). The CDR3 is 14 amino acids. Germline lookup yields CDR1 SGHTA and CDR2 FQGTGA. V was pared by 0 bases and J by 3 bases, with 6 bases between. The CDR3 bases are TGTGCCAGCAGCTTAACGCGGGACTACAATGAGCAGTTCTTC. Residues: CASSLTRDYNEQFF.

About this clonotype itself: Sequence at one end of the junction differs from germline and may be a read error. This chain connects TRBV10-3 to TRBJ2-7; TRBD1 matches at 7 bases. CDR3 size: 15 residues. Germline CDR1 reads ENHRY; CDR2 reads SYGVKD. CDR3 sequence reads: CSISELSDRANEQYF. CDR3 coding DNA: TGTTCCATCAGTGAGTTAAGTGACAGGGCAAACGAGCAGTACTTC.

This clonotype showed up many times. The chain couples TRBV5-8 to TRBJ2-7, with D possibly being TRBD2 (7 bases). The germline V gene has CDR1 SGHTS and CDR2 YDEGEE. V lost 6 bases and J lost 2, with 15 bases in between. The CDR3 is 14 residues long. The CDR3 DNA reads as TGTGCCAGCAAATTCGGGGGGCCGACCTACGAGCAGTACTTC. Its protein is CASKFGGPTYEQYF.